What follows are 21 T cell receptor beta chains derived from one specimen sequenced in a study of T cells after yellow fever vaccination. TCRdb used MiXCR to reprocess the 5' RACE reads, holding one entry per CDR3 protein. The repertoire has 450,000 to 550,000 distinct CDR3 sequences, just over 20% of them found once; the top ten carry less than 20%. Specimen: PBMCs, collected approximately 20 days after the first yellow fever vaccination. The receptors were sampled from a young man who received the YFV17D yellow fever vaccine.

This clonotype was detected a few times. This chain links TRBV28 with TRBJ2-3; TRBD2 aligns across 9 bases. This CDR3 has 15 amino acids. Germline loops: CDR1 MDHEN, CDR2 SYDVKM. V dropped 5 bases and J dropped 1; count of bases not matched to a gene: 4. The CDR3 coding sequence is TGTGCCAGCAGTCGTAGCGGGGGAGGCACAGATACGCAGTATTTT. Protein: CASSRSGGGTDTQYF. Using reference TRBV28 and TRBJ2-3 for the parts outside the CDR3, the full variable domain is DVKVTQSSRYLVKRTGEKVFLECVQDMDHENMFWYRQDPGLGLRLIYFSYDVKMKEKGDIPEGYSVSREKKERFSLILESASTNQTSMYLCASSRSGGGTDTQYFGPGTRLTVL.

This clonotype was recorded a few times. The genes are TRBV6-2 or TRBV6-3 and TRBJ2-1; 9 bases agree with TRBD2. Germline lookup yields CDR1 MNHEY and CDR2 SVGEGT. Losses at the gene ends were 6 bases for V and 7 bases for J; bases not matched to a gene: 10. CDR3 length equals 15 residues. CDR3 DNA: TGTGCCAGCAGGTACCCGGGACTAGCTCGGAATGAGCAGTTCTTC. This codes for CASRYPGLARNEQFF.

Many counts were recorded for this clonotype. J is TRBJ2-3 and V is TRBV9; D gene uncertain. Trimming cost V 3 bases and J 3 bases, with 5 bases left between them. From germline, CDR1 is SGDLS and CDR2 YYNGEE. This CDR3 is 12 amino acids long. CDR3 residues: CASSAVTDTQYF. The DNA for the CDR3 is TGTGCCAGCAGCGCGGTAACAGATACGCAGTATTTT.

This clonotype was seen only a few times. The chain is built from TRBV5-1 and TRBJ2-3; unclear D gene. Germline assignment: CDR1 SGHRS and CDR2 YFSETQ. V shed 2 bases and J shed 1 base, with 11 bases lying between them. CDR3 length equals 15 residues. CDR3 nucleotide sequence: TGCGCCAGCAGCTTTTTGGTGGTTCGCACAGATACGCAGTATTTT. Its translation: CASSFLVVRTDTQYF.

This clonotype was found a few times. V and J are TRBV7-2 and TRBJ1-5; D is unclear. The germline V gene has CDR1 SGHTA and CDR2 FQGNSA. Trimming removed 2 bases at V and 8 bases at J, with 13 bases between. CDR3 length equals 14 residues. The CDR3: CASSLRTPREPQHF. Here the CDR3 DNA reads TGTGCCAGCAGCTTAAGGACTCCCCGGGAGCCCCAGCATTTT.

The genes are TRBV10-3 and TRBJ2-7; possibly TRBD2 for D (6 bases). Germline V CDR1 and CDR2: ENHRY, SYGVKD. CDR3 length: 13 amino acids. V dropped 0 bases and J dropped 3 bases, with 6 bases sitting between them. This CDR3 reads CAISESGGYEQYF. The CDR3, as DNA: TGTGCCATCAGTGAGTCCGGGGGCTACGAGCAGTACTTC.

V is TRBV12-3 or TRBV12-4 and J is TRBJ1-2; no definite D call. The V gene lost 5 bases and the J gene lost 1 base, with 17 bases spanning the gap. This CDR3 is built from 16 residues. The CDR3 is CASSPLGPWGNYGYTF. Here the CDR3 DNA reads TGTGCCAGCAGTCCCTTGGGTCCATGGGGTAACTATGGCTACACCTTC.

A few counts support this clonotype. The chain has TRBV5-1 and TRBJ2-1; TRBD2 matches at 15 bases. The CDR3 loop spans 16 amino acids. Germline CDR1 reads SGHRS; CDR2 reads YFSETQ. Losses at the gene ends were 4 bases for V and 7 bases for J; bases not matched to a gene: 6. For the CDR3, the DNA is TGCGCCAGCAGCCTGGGACTAGCGGGGGGCGGTAATGAGCAGTTCTTC. Protein product: CASSLGLAGGGNEQFF.

The V and J genes are TRBV12-3 or TRBV12-4 and TRBJ1-2, with a weak D call TRBD1 (5 bases). The CDR3 is 18 amino acids. With 3 bases removed from V and 10 bases from J, the gap between germline ends came to 30 bases. The CDR3 nucleotides read TGTGCCAGCAGTTTCGGCTCCGCGTTCGGGACGCCCGTGACTAACTACACCTTC. It specifies CASSFGSAFGTPVTNYTF.

This clonotype was recorded at least ten times. The V call is TRBV11-2, the J call TRBJ2-7; D ambiguous. This CDR3 comprises 15 residues. V lost 4 bases to trimming and J lost 2 bases, with 15 bases between them. CDR1 SGHAT and CDR2 FQNNGV come from the germline V gene. CDR3 in amino acids: CASSSSNRLPYEQYF. The DNA of the CDR3 is TGTGCCAGCAGCTCCTCAAATAGACTGCCCTACGAGCAGTACTTC.

The chain is built from TRBV29-1 and TRBJ2-1, with D maybe TRBD2 (6 bases). This CDR3 comprises 14 residues. Germline V gene lookup returns CDR1 SQVTM and CDR2 ANQGSEA. The V end lost 4 bases, the J end lost 5 bases, and 15 bases lay between the germline ends. The CDR3 here is CSVGGGAIDNEQFF. Written as DNA, the CDR3 is TGCAGCGTTGGAGGAGGGGCCATTGACAATGAGCAGTTCTTC.

This clonotype was observed many times. One end of the junction is discordant with germline, which a read error may explain. The gene calls are TRBV5-1 and TRBJ1-2; the D is unclear. Germline CDR1 is SGHRS and CDR2 is YFSETQ. This CDR3 contains 13 residues. Here the CDR3 DNA reads TGTGCCAGCAGTTTGGGGAGGAACTATGGCTACACCTTC. This encodes CASSLGRNYGYTF.

This chain connects TRBV5-6 to TRBJ2-2; D assignment may be TRBD1 or TRBD2 (5 bases each). From germline, CDR1 is SGHDT and CDR2 YYEEEE. This CDR3 is 17 amino acids long. The V end was cut by 4 bases, the J end by 3 bases, with 19 bases between. The chain's CDR3 is CASSPGARQSYTGELFF. CDR3 nucleotides: TGTGCCAGCAGCCCCGGGGCCCGGCAGAGCTACACCGGGGAGCTGTTTTTT. Complete variable domain (other parts from reference TRBV5-6 and TRBJ2-2): DAGVTQSPTHLIKTRGQQVTLRCSPKSGHDTVSWYQQALGQGPQFIFQYYEEEERQRGNFPDRFSGHQFPNYSSELNVNALLLGDSALYLCASSPGARQSYTGELFFGEGSRLTVL.

The chain carries TRBV6-2 or TRBV6-3 and TRBJ2-7; weak D call: TRBD1 (6 bases). The germline CDR1 and CDR2 sequences are MNHEY and SVGEGT. Trimming took 8 bases from V and 5 from J, leaving 16 bases between them. This CDR3 is built from 13 residues. CDR3: CASGDTSYNEQYF. CDR3 coding DNA: TGTGCCAGCGGGGACACCTCCTACAACGAGCAGTACTTC.

This clonotype has ten or more counts. The chain uses TRBV10-3 and TRBJ1-1, with TRBD1 matching 7 bases. In germline, CDR1 is ENHRY, CDR2 SYGVKD. The CDR3 runs to 15 residues. V lost 2 bases and J lost 2; bases outside the gene matches: 5. CDR3 nucleotide sequence: TGTGCCATCAGTGAGAGCAGGGGGGGAAACACTGAAGCTTTCTTT. This sequence encodes CAISESRGGNTEAFF.

The rearrangement joins TRBV11-2 to TRBJ2-1; no definite D call. Per germline, CDR1 SGHAT and CDR2 FQNNGV. The CDR3 is 14 amino acids. The V end was cut by 3 bases, the J end by 6 bases, with 12 bases between. The CDR3 here is CASSFLEWGNEQFF. In nucleotides, the CDR3 is TGTGCCAGCAGCTTCTTGGAGTGGGGCAATGAGCAGTTCTTC.

The chain is built from TRBV6-2 or TRBV6-3 and TRBJ1-5; D is undetermined. Trimming stripped 6 bases from V and 0 bases from J, with 12 bases between. The germline V gene encodes CDR1 MNHEY and CDR2 SVGEGT. The CDR3 sequence is 15 residues long. In nucleotides, the CDR3 is TGTGCCAGCAGCGCCCCCAGATATAGCAATCAGCCCCAGCATTTT. Translating gives CASSAPRYSNQPQHF.

This chain links TRBV11-2 with TRBJ1-1; D remains ambiguous. The V and J ends lost 5 bases and 0 bases respectively, with 13 bases between them. The CDR3 runs to 15 residues. Germline assignment: CDR1 SGHAT and CDR2 FQNNGV. The CDR3 DNA is TGTGCCAGCAGCAAGGCCACGTTCATGAACACTGAAGCTTTCTTT. It is translated as CASSKATFMNTEAFF.

V gene TRBV6-5 combines with J gene TRBJ2-3; tentative D call: TRBD1 (7 bases). Between the trimmed V and J ends, which lost 2 bases and 3 bases, there was a span of 12 bases. The CDR3 is 15 residues long. CDR1 is MNHEY, CDR2 SVGAGI, per germline. The CDR3 coding sequence is TGTGCCAGCAGTTACGCCAGGGGGAGGACAGATACGCAGTATTTT. Protein product: CASSYARGRTDTQYF.

This rearrangement joins TRBV9 to TRBJ2-7; D possibly corresponds to TRBD2 (5 bases). V lost 0 bases to trimming and J lost 7 bases, with 14 bases between them. Germline-derived CDR1 and CDR2 are SGDLS and YYNGEE. The CDR3 sequence is 14 residues long. CDR3 protein: CASSVANRGQEQYF. CDR3 bases: TGTGCCAGCAGCGTAGCGAACAGAGGGCAGGAGCAGTACTTC.

The rearrangement uses TRBV7-9 and TRBJ2-5, with TRBD1 matching 7 bases. The CDR3 consists of 15 residues. The V segment lost 6 bases and the J segment 4 bases; nucleotides outside the gene matches: 11. CDR1 is SEHNR and CDR2 is FQNEAQ in the germline V gene (reference sequence). Written as DNA, the CDR3 is TGTGCCAGCAGTGCCGGGACAGTCTCAGTAGAGACCCAGTACTTC. It specifies CASSAGTVSVETQYF.